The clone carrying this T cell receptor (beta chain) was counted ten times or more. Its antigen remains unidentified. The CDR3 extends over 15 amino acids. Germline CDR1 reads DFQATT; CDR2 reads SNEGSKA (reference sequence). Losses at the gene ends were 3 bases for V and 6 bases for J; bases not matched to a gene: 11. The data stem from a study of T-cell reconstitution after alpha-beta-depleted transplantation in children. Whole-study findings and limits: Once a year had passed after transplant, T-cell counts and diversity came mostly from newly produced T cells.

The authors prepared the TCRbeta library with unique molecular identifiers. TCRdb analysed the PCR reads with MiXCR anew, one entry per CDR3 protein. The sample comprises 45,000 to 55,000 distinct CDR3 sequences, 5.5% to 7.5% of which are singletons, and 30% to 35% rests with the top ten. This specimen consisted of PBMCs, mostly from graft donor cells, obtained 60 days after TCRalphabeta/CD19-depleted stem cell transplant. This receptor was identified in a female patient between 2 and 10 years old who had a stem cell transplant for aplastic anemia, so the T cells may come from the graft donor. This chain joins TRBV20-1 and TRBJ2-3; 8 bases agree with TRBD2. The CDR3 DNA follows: TGCAGTGCTAGTCGTCAGCGGGGGCTCTTGGATACGCAGTATTTT. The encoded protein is CSASRQRGLLDTQYF.